The clone carrying this T cell receptor (beta chain) was seen more than once but under ten times. The CDR3 has 14 amino acids. The germline CDR1 and CDR2 sequences are DFQATT and SNEGSKA (reference sequence). Germline trimming cut 3 bases from V and 4 bases from J; bases unmatched to any gene: 8. These data come from a study of blood T cells in healthy people across ages. Then a second PCR, running roughly 7 to 11 cycles, was carried out with a sample-barcoded 5' primer and a J-beta primer mix. The authors tagged each cDNA molecule using a template-switch adaptor with 12 random nucleotides. TCRdb re-called the 5' RACE reads with MiXCR, one entry per CDR3 protein. The data contain 800,000 to 950,000 distinct CDR3 sequences, under 35% of them singletons. The same sample was also studied in work on T cells of mothers and their children. That paper adds: Mothers yielded over 9 million CDR3 reads, children 2.5 million to 3.5 million each. None of the identified T cell clones proved to be persistent microchimeric clones.

Sequencing input: blood. The J gene is TRBJ1-1, the V gene TRBV20-1; 7 positions agree with TRBD1. This TCR derives from a woman between 40 and 55 years old in good health. Here the CDR3 reads CSASQIQGSTEAFF. The CDR3 nucleotides are TGCAGTGCTAGCCAAATACAGGGGAGCACTGAAGCTTTCTTT.